This is a list of T cell receptor beta chains from one sample in a study of tumor-infiltrating lymphocytes in primary liver carcinoma. TCRdb reprocessed the multiplex PCR reads with MiXCR, giving one entry per CDR3 protein. This table holds some 120,000 distinct CDR3 sequences, 65% found once. Sequenced material: liver tumor tissue from sampling region 1. The origin of the receptors is a woman aged 55 to 70 with primary liver carcinoma and hepatitis B virus infection. Both conserved end residues are part of each CDR3. D genes are given only for firm matches. Clone size appears in some rows only: once, few, many, or a class for an expanded clone.

size	D	J	V	DNA	CDR3
NA	NA	TRBJ2-7	TRBV6-6	TGTGCCTCAGAGGCGAGCTCCTGCGAACAGTACTTC	CASEASSCEQYF
NA	NA	TRBJ1-1	TRBV6-1	TGTGCTAGCAGACGCCTAGACAGTGGGAACACTGAAGCTTTCTTT	CASRRLDSGNTEAFF
NA	NA	TRBJ1-1	TRBV6-5	TGTGCCAGCATCCCGACTCTTACATCGAACACTGAAGCTTTCTTT	CASIPTLTSNTEAFF
few	NA	TRBJ2-6	TRBV28	TGTGCCAGCTCCCTTGGGTACCTTGGGCGTTGGGGGGAACCTGGGGCCAACGTCCTGACTTTC	CASSLGYLGRWGEPGANVLTF
once	TRBD2	TRBJ2-3	TRBV5-1	TGCGCCAGCAGCTCGCGGACTAGCGGCCTCTCAGATACACAGTATTTT	CASSSRTSGLSDTQYF
NA	NA	TRBJ1-2	TRBV18	TGTGCCAGTTCACCACAGCCGGGGGACAACTATGGCTACACCTTC	CASSPQPGDNYGYTF
few	NA	TRBJ2-7	TRBV12-3/TRBV12-4	TGTACCAGCAGTCCTCGGTTCCAAGAGCAGTACTTC	CTSSPRFQEQYF
few	NA	TRBJ2-3	TRBV24-1	TGTGCCACCAGTTTAGCAGCAGATACGCAGTATTTT	CATSLAADTQYF
NA	NA	TRBJ2-7	TRBV11-2	TGTGCCAGCAGCCGGACAAGGGAAAAGCAGTACTTC	CASSRTREKQYF
NA	NA	TRBJ2-7	TRBV11-2	TGTGCCAGCAGTCCCCCTAGAGGTGTCTACGAGCAGTACTTC	CASSPPRGVYEQYF
NA	TRBD1	TRBJ2-4	TRBV5-6	TGTGCCAGCAGCCCGGGACAGGGGAAAACCATTCATTACTTC	CASSPGQGKTIHYF
few	NA	TRBJ2-1	TRBV6-6	TGTGCCAGCACCTCCAGTATTTCCGAGCAGTTCTTC	CASTSSISEQFF